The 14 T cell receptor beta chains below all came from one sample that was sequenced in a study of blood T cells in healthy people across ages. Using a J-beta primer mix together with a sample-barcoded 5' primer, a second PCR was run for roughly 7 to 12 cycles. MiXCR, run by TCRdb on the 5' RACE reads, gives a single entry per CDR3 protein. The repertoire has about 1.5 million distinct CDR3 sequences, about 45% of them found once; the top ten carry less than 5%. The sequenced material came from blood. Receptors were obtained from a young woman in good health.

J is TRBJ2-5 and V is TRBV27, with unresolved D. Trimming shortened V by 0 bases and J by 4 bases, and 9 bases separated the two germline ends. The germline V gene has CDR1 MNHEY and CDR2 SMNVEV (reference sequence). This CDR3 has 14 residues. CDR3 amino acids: CASSLSAAPETQYF. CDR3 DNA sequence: TGTGCCAGCAGTTTATCGGCCGCCCCAGAGACCCAGTACTTC.

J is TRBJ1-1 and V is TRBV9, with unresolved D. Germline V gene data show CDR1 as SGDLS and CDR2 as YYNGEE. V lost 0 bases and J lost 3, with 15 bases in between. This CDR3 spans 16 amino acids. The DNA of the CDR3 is TGTGCCAGCAGCGTAGGAATAGGGATCGGAGACACTGAAGCTTTCTTT. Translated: CASSVGIGIGDTEAFF.

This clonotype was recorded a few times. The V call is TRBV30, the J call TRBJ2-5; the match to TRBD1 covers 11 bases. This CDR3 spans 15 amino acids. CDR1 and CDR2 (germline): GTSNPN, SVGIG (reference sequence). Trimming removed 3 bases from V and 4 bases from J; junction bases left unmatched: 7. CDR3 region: CAWSLPGTGGETQYF. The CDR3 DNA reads TGTGCCTGGAGCCTCCCCGGGACAGGGGGAGAGACCCAGTACTTC.

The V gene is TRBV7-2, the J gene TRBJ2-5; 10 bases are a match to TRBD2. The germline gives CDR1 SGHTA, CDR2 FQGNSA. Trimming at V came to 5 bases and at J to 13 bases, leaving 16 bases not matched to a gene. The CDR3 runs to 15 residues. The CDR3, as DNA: TGTGCCAGCAGCCCGTTAGCGGGGGGTACCTTAGGTCCGTACTTC. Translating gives CASSPLAGGTLGPYF.

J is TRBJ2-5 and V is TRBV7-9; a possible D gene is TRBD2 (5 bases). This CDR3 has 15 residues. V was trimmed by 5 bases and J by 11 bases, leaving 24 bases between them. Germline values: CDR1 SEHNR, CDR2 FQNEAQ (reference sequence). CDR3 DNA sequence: TGTGCCAGCAGCCCTAGCCCAGTGGATTACAATGAGCAGTACTTC. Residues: CASSPSPVDYNEQYF.

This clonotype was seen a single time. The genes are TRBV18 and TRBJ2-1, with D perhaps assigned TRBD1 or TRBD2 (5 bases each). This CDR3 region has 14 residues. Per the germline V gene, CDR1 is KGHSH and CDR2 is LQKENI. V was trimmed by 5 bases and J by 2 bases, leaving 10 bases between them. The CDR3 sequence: CASSRGVPYNEQFF. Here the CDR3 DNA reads TGTGCCAGCTCAAGAGGGGTTCCCTACAATGAGCAGTTCTTC.

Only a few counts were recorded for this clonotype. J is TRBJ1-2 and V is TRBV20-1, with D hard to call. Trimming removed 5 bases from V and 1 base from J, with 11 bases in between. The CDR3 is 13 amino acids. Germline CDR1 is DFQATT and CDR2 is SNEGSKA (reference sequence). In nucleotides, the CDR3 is TGCAGTGCTCCATTAAATGATAACTATGGCTACACCTTC. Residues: CSAPLNDNYGYTF.

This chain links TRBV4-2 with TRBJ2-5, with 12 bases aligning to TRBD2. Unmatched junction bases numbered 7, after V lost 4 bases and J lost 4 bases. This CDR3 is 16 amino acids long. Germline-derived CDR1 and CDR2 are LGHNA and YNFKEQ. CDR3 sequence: CASSRLTSGGSETQYF. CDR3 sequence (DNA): TGTGCCAGCAGCCGACTCACTAGCGGGGGGTCAGAGACCCAGTACTTC.

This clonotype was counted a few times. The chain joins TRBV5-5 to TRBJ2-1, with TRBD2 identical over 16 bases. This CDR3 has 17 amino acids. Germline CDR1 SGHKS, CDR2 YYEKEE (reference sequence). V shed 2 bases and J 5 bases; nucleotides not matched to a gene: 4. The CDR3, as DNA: TGTGCCAGCAGCTTAGGGACTAGCGGGAGGGATGACAATGAGCAGTTCTTC. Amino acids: CASSLGTSGRDDNEQFF.

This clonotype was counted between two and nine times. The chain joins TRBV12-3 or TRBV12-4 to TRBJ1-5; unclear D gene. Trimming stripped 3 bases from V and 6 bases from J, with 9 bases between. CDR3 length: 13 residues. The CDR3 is CASSFQPPQPQHF. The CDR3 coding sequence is TGTGCCAGCAGTTTTCAACCCCCTCAGCCCCAGCATTTT.

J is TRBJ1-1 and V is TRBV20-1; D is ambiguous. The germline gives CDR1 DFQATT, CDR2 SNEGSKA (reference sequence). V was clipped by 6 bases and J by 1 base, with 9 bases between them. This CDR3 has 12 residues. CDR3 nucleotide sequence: TGCAGTGCAATTAGAGGGAACACTGAAGCTTTCTTT. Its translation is CSAIRGNTEAFF.

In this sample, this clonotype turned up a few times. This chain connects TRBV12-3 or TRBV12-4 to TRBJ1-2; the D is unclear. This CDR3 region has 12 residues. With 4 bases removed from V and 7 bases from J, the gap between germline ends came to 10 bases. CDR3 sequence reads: CASSSLTSGYTF. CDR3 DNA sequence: TGTGCCAGCAGTTCCCTCACTAGTGGCTACACCTTC.

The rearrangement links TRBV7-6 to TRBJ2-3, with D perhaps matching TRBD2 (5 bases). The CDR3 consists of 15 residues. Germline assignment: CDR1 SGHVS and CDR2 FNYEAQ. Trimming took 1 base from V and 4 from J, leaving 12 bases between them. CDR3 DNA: TGTGCCAGCAGCTTAGAACAGTCACTAGCAGATACGCAGTATTTT. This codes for CASSLEQSLADTQYF. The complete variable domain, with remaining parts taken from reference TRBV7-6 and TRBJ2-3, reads GAGVSQSPRYKVTKRGQDVALRCDPISGHVSLYWYRQALGQGPEFLTYFNYEAQQDKSGLPNDRFSAERPEGSISTLTIQRTEQRDSAMYRCASSLEQSLADTQYFGPGTRLTVL.

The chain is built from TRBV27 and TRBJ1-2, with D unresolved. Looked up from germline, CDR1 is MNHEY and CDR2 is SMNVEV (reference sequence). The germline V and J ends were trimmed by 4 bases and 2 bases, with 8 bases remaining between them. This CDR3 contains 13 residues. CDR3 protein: CASSSALNYGYTF. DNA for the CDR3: TGTGCCAGCAGTTCGGCATTGAACTATGGCTACACCTTC.